Below, 10 T cell receptor beta chains from the same sample are listed, as sequenced in a study of T cell responses to AZD1222 COVID-19 vaccine. Clones were sequenced by immunoSEQ multiplex PCR, and TCRdb holds only the in-frame ones, with some missing. The sample includes under 100,000 clones, roughly 88% of them seen just once. The sequencing here drew on peripheral blood, taken 28 days after the second AZD1222 dose. Receptors were obtained from an adult who received the AZD1222 COVID-19 vaccine.

This clone has a single count. The chain's CDR3 is CASSIVGFGQPQHF. CDR3 bases: TGTGCCAGTAGTATCGTAGGTTTTGGTCAGCCCCAGCATTTT. The chain carries TRBV19 and TRBJ1-5; unclear D gene. V shed 3 bases and J shed 6 bases, with 12 bases lying between them. Per the germline V gene, CDR1 is LNHDA and CDR2 is SQIVND (reference sequence). The CDR3 loop spans 14 amino acids.

The rearrangement uses TRBV11-3 and TRBJ2-1; a weak D match, TRBD2 (5 bases). Trimming stripped 4 bases from V and 0 bases from J, with 19 bases between. Germline V gene data show CDR1 as SGHNT and CDR2 as YENEEA. CDR3 length: 18 amino acids. The CDR3 DNA is TGTGCCAGCAGCTCCCTCGATGGTAGCGTTAGCTCCTACAATGAGCAGTTCTTC. Translated: CASSSLDGSVSSYNEQFF.

In this sample, this clone turned up many times. The chain recombines TRBV24-1 with TRBJ1-1, with a tentative D call TRBD1 (5 bases). Per germline, CDR1 KGHDR and CDR2 SFDVKD. V was trimmed by 8 bases and J by 2 bases, leaving 11 bases between them. The CDR3 consists of 13 residues. CDR3 loop: CATMGEENTEAFF. Here the CDR3 DNA reads TGTGCCACCATGGGGGAGGAAAACACTGAAGCTTTCTTT.

This clone has only a few counts. The chain joins TRBV7-9 to TRBJ2-1, with TRBD1 identical over 11 bases. CDR1 is SEHNR and CDR2 is FQNEAQ in the germline V gene (reference sequence). This CDR3 has 19 residues. With V trimmed by 4 bases and J by 0 bases, 11 bases remained unmatched. The CDR3 DNA sequence: TGTGCCAGCAGCTCTTCCCTGGACAGGGGGCAGAGCTCCTACAATGAGCAGTTCTTC. It yields the protein CASSSSLDRGQSSYNEQFF.

The V and J genes are TRBV5-1 and TRBJ2-5; 11 bases are shared with TRBD2. The CDR3 extends over 15 amino acids. J gave up 3 bases and V 4 bases, and 5 bases lay outside the gene matches. Germline-derived CDR1 and CDR2 are SGHRS and YFSETQ. As DNA, the CDR3 is TGCGCCAGCAGCATTGCGACTAGCGGGGAAGAGACCCAGTACTTC. Translating it yields CASSIATSGEETQYF.

This clone has only a few counts. The chain recombines TRBV5-1 with TRBJ2-3, with 7 positions matching TRBD1. V was clipped by 4 bases and J by 5 bases; unmatched bases: 10. This CDR3 has 15 amino acids. Germline CDR1 SGHRS, CDR2 YFSETQ. The CDR3 bases are TGCGCCAGCAGCGTGACAGGGAACAAGGTAGATACGCAGTATTTT. It encodes CASSVTGNKVDTQYF. The full variable domain, its missing parts supplied by reference TRBV5-1 and TRBJ2-3, is KAGVTQTPRYLIKTRGQQVTLSCSPISGHRSVSWYQQTPGQGLQFLFEYFSETQRNKGNFPGRFSGRQFSNSRSEMNVSTLELGDSALYLCASSVTGNKVDTQYFGPGTRLTVL.

The rearrangement links TRBV27 to TRBJ2-7; D remains ambiguous. Looked up from germline, CDR1 is MNHEY and CDR2 is SMNVEV (reference sequence). The CDR3 length is 13 residues. V lost 3 bases and J lost 3, with 9 bases in between. For the CDR3, the DNA is TGTGCCAGCAGTTTTCGGTCCCACTACGAGCAGTACTTC. It translates to CASSFRSHYEQYF.

The chain couples TRBV24-1 to TRBJ1-2; unclear D gene. CDR3 size: 15 residues. The germline CDR1 and CDR2 sequences are KGHDR and SFDVKD. The V end was cut by 3 bases, the J end by 6 bases, with 16 bases between. Here the CDR3 DNA reads TGTGCCACCAGTGATGAATACGCGGGTCCACATGGCTACACCTTC. It is translated as CATSDEYAGPHGYTF.

This clone has more than one count but fewer than ten. J is TRBJ2-5 and V is TRBV6-5; TRBD1 agrees at 8 bases. The V gene end was trimmed by 0 bases and the J gene end by 4 bases; junction bases not matched to a gene: 4. Germline V gene lookup returns CDR1 MNHEY and CDR2 SVGAGI. This CDR3 is 15 amino acids long. CDR3 DNA sequence: TGTGCCAGCAGTTACTCCGACAGGGGAGCAGAGACCCAGTACTTC. Amino acids: CASSYSDRGAETQYF.

The rearrangement links TRBV19 to TRBJ1-2; D is undetermined. The V and J ends lost 3 bases and 5 bases respectively, with 13 bases between them. This CDR3 has 14 amino acids. The germline CDR1 and CDR2 sequences are LNHDA and SQIVND (reference sequence). The CDR3, as DNA: TGTGCCAGTAGTATGGACCAGGTAGCGTATGGCTACACCTTC. This encodes CASSMDQVAYGYTF.